This T cell receptor beta chain was documented in a study of T-cell reconstitution after alpha-beta-depleted transplantation in children. Library preparation (for TCRbeta) was performed with unique molecular identifiers. TCRdb independently ran MiXCR on the PCR reads; one entry per CDR3 protein. The repertoire has about 270,000 distinct CDR3 sequences, approximately 9.6% of them found once; the top ten carry roughly 9.1%. In its sample, this clonotype was seen many times. Source: PBMCs from the stem cell graft donor, taken from the stem cell graft. The clonotype comes from a human donor who donated a stem cell graft to a child with SCID.

The CDR3 loop reads CASSSGPAFEAFF. As DNA, the CDR3 is TGTGCCAGCAGCTCCGGGCCAGCTTTTGAAGCTTTCTTT. The chain combines TRBV7-3 with TRBJ1-1; D unclear. Trimming removed 4 bases at V and 7 bases at J, with 13 bases between. This CDR3 is 13 amino acids long. Germline CDR1 reads SGHTA; CDR2 reads FQGTGA.